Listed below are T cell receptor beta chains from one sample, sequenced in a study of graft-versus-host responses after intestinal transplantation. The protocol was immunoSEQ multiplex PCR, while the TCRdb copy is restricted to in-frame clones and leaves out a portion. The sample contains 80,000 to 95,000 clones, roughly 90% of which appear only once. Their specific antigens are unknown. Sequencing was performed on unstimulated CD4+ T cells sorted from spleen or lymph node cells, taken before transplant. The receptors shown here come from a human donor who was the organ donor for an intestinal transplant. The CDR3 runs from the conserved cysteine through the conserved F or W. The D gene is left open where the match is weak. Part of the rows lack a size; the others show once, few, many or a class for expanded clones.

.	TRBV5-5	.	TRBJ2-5	TGTGCCAGCAGCCCCGGGAACCAAGAGACCCAGTACTTC	CASSPGNQETQYF
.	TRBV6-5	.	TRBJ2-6	TGTGCCAGCAGGGGCAGCTCTGGGGCCAACGTCCTGACTTTC	CASRGSSGANVLTF
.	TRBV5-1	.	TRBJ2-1	TGCGCCAGCAGCTTGCGAAGTTCGGGATACGGCTCCTACAATGAGCAGTTCTTC	CASSLRSSGYGSYNEQFF
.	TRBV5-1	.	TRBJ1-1	TGCGCCAGCACCGGGGAACACACTGAAGCTTTCTTT	CASTGEHTEAFF
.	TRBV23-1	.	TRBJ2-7	TGCGCCAGCAGTCCGCTAGCGCTCTCCTACGAGCAGTACTTC	CASSPLALSYEQYF
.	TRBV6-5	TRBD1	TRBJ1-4	TGTGCCAGCAGCTGGGACAGGGGCGGAAAACTGTTTTTT	CASSWDRGGKLFF
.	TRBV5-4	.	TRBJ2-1	TGTGCCAGCAGCTTGACTAGGAACAATGAGCAGTTCTTC	CASSLTRNNEQFF
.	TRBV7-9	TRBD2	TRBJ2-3	TGTGCCAGCAGCTCGGGACTAGCGGGGGGGCTTCTGTATTTT	CASSSGLAGGLLYF
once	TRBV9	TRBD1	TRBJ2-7	TGTGCCAGCAGCGTGGGACAGGGGTTCTACGAGCAGTACTTC	CASSVGQGFYEQYF
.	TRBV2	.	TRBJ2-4	TGTGCCACCAGTCCTAACGGTCTAGCCAAAAACATTCAGTACTTC	CATSPNGLAKNIQYF
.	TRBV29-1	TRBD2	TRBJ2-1	TGCAGCGCCAAACTCCGGGAGCGGGAGAGGGCCTACAATGAGCAGTTCTTC	CSAKLRERERAYNEQFF
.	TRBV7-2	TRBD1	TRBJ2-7	TGTGCCAGCAGCTTAGTATCGGGACAGGCACCCTACGAGCAGTACTTC	CASSLVSGQAPYEQYF
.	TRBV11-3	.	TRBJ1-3	TGTGCCAGCGGAACCGACTGGCCGAGCTCTGGAAACACCATATATTTT	CASGTDWPSSGNTIYF
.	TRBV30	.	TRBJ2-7	TGTGCCTGGAGTGTAGGCCTAGCTTACGACGAGCAGTACTTC	CAWSVGLAYDEQYF
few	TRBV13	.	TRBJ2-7	TGTGCCAGCAGCTTAACATCCTACGAGCAGTACTTC	CASSLTSYEQYF
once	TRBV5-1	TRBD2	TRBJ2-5	TGCGCCAGCAGCTTGGGGCCGGGGGGAGGAGAGACCCAGTACTTC	CASSLGPGGGETQYF
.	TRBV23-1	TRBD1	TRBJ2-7	TGCGCCAGCAGAAGGACAGGGGCTTCTTACGAGCAGTACTTC	CASRRTGASYEQYF
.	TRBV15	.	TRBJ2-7	TGTGCCACCAGCAGAGATCGGGGTTCCTACGAGCAGTACTTC	CATSRDRGSYEQYF
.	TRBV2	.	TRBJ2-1	TGTGCCAGTGGGGGGTACAATGAGCAGTTCTTC	CASGGYNEQFF
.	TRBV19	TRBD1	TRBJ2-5	TGTGCCAGTAGTAGAACCGGGACAGGGGGCCAAGAGACCCAGTACTTC	CASSRTGTGGQETQYF
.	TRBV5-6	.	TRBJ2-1	TGTGCCAGCAGCCCCGGACTTTCTTCCTACAATGAGCAGTTCTTC	CASSPGLSSYNEQFF
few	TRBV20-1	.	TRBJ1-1	TGCAGTGCGGCCCGGGACACTGAAGCTTTCTTT	CSAARDTEAFF
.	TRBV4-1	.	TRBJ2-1	TGCGCCAGCAGCCACGGCTATGTAGCGGATGAGCAGTTCTTC	CASSHGYVADEQFF
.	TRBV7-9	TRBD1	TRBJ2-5	TGTGCCAGCTCGGGACAGGGGGCGTGGGAGACCCAGTACTTC	CASSGQGAWETQYF
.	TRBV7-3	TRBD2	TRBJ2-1	TGTGCCAGCAGCTTATTTCCGGGGGGAGGTGACAATGAGCAGTTCTTC	CASSLFPGGGDNEQFF
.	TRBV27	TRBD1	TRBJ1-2	TGTGCCAGCAGAGTGGACAGGGGGGACGGCTACACCTTC	CASRVDRGDGYTF
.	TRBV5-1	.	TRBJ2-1	TGCGCCAGCAGCCCGGAAGGGACTCCGAACAATGAGCAGTTCTTC	CASSPEGTPNNEQFF